A single sample gave rise to the 4 T cell receptor beta chains below, sequenced in a study of response to subunit inactivated influenza vaccine. TCRdb re-derived calls from the RT-PCR reads in MiXCR, one entry per CDR3 protein. The sample shows hundreds of thousands of distinct CDR3 sequences, approximately 14% of them seen only once. The sequenced sample was PBMCs from blood, obtained approximately 13 days after vaccination. These receptors originate from a man in his fifties or sixties who received an inactivated influenza vaccine.

This clonotype was seen only a few times. Here the CDR3 reads CASSSYRTGELQPQHF. The CDR3 DNA sequence: TGTGCCAGCAGCTCATATAGGACAGGGGAGCTTCAGCCCCAGCATTTT. The rearrangement joins TRBV7-8 to TRBJ1-5; TRBD1 matches 9 bases. Germline V lookup: CDR1 SGHVS, CDR2 FQNEAQ. The trim removed 4 bases at V and 6 bases at J, leaving 10 bases unmatched. CDR3 length equals 16 residues.

This clonotype was found many times. This chain connects TRBV29-1 to TRBJ2-3, with TRBD2 matching over 11 bases. The CDR3 covers 14 residues. Germline V gene lookup returns CDR1 SQVTM and CDR2 ANQGSEA. V was clipped by 6 bases and J by 6 bases; unmatched bases: 8. CDR3 amino acids: CSVTGTSGWDTQYF. The CDR3 DNA follows: TGCAGCGTAACCGGGACTAGCGGCTGGGATACGCAGTATTTT.

This clonotype was detected a few times. The J gene is TRBJ2-2, the V gene TRBV5-5, with D possibly being TRBD1 or TRBD2 (5 bases each). The CDR3 runs 14 residues. Trimming removed 5 bases from V and 6 bases from J, with 14 bases in between. CDR1 is SGHKS and CDR2 is YYEKEE in the germline V gene (reference sequence). The DNA for the CDR3 is TGTGCCAGCAGAACCGGGACGCCCGCCGGGGAGCTGTTTTTT. Amino acids: CASRTGTPAGELFF.

The sample holds many counts of this clonotype. The V call is TRBV5-1, the J call TRBJ2-7; 8 nucleotides match TRBD2. This CDR3 region has 15 residues. Germline V lookup: CDR1 SGHRS, CDR2 YFSETQ. The J segment lost 5 bases and the V segment lost 3 bases, leaving 10 bases of the junction unmatched. The CDR3 DNA is TGCGCCAGCAGCTCAGGGTTAGCGGGAATCAACGAGCAGTACTTC. This gives the protein CASSSGLAGINEQYF.